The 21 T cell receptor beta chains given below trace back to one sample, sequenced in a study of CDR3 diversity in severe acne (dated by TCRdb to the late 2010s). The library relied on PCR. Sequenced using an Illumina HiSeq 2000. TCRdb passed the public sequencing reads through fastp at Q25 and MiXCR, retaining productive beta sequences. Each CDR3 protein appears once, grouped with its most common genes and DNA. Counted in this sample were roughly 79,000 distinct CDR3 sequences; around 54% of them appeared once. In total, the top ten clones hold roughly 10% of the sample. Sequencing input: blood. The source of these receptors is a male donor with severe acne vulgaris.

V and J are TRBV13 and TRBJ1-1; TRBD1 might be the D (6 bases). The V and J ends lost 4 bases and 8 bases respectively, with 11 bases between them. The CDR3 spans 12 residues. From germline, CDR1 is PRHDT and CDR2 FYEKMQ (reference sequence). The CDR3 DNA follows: TGTGCCAGCAGCTCACGGACAGTAGAAGCTTTCTTT. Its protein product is CASSSRTVEAFF.

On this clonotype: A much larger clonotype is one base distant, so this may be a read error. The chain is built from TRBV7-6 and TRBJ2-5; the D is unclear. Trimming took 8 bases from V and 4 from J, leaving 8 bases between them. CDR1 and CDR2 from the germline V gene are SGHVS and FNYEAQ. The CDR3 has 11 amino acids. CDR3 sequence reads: CASGSGETQYF. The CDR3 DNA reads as TGTGCCAGCGGCTCGGGAGAGACCCAGTACTTC.

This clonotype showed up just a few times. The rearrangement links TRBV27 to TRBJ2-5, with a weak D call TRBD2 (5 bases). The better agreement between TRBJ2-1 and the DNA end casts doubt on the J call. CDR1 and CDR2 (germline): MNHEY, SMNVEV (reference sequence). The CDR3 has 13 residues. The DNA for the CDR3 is TGTGCCAGCAGCCCCGGACTCGCCCAAGAGCAGTTCTTC. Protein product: CASSPGLAQEQFF.

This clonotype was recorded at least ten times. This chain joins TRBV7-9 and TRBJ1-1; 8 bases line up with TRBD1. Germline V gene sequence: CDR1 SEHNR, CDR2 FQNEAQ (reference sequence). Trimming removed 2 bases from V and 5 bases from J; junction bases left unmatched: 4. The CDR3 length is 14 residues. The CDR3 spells CASSLSWTGTEAFF. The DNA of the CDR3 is TGTGCCAGCAGCTTATCGTGGACAGGGACTGAAGCTTTCTTT. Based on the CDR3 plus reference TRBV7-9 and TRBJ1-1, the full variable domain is DTGVSQNPRHKITKRGQNVTFRCDPISEHNRLYWYRQTLGQGPEFLTYFQNEAQLEKSRLLSDRFSAERPKGSFSTLEIQRTEQGDSAMYLCASSLSWTGTEAFFGQGTRLTVV.

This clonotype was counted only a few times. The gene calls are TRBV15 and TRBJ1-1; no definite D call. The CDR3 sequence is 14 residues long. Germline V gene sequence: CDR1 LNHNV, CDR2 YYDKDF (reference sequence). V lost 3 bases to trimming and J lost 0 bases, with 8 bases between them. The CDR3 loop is CATSSPGMNTEAFF. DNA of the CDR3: TGTGCCACCAGCAGTCCGGGCATGAACACTGAAGCTTTCTTT.

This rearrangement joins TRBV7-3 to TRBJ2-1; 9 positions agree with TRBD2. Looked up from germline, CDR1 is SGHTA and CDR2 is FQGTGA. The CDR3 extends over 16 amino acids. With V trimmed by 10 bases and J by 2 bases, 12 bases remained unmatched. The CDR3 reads CATSREASGTYNEQFF. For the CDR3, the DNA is TGTGCCACCTCCAGGGAGGCTAGCGGGACCTACAATGAGCAGTTCTTC.

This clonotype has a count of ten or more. CDR3 amino acids: CASGTGQVYNEQFF. CDR3 sequence (DNA): TGTGCCAGCGGGACAGGACAGGTCTACAATGAGCAGTTCTTC. The chain employs TRBV2 and TRBJ2-1, with 8 bases lining up with TRBD1. The CDR3 covers 14 residues. Germline CDR1 SNHLY, CDR2 FYNNEI. Trimming cost V 8 bases and J 3 bases; bases outside gene matches: 6.

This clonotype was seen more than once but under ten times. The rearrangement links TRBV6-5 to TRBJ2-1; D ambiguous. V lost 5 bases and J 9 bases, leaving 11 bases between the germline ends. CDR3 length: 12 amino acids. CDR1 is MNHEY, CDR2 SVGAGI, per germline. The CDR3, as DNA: TGTGCCAGCAGTGTATTTAGTGGTGAGCAGTTCTTC. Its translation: CASSVFSGEQFF.

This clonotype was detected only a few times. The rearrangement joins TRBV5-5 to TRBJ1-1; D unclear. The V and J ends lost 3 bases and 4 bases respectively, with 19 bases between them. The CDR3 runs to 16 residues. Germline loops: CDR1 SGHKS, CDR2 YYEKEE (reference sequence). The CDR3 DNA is TGTGCCAGCAGCTGGTTACCGGGAGGCGACGGCACTGAAGCTTTCTTT. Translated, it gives CASSWLPGGDGTEAFF.

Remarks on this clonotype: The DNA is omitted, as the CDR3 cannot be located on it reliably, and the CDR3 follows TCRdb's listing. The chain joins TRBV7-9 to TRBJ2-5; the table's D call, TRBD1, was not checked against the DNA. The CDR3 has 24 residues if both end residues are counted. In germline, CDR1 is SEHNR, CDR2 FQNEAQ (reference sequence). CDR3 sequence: CASTSTGVYGYTFGSGGPIETQYF.

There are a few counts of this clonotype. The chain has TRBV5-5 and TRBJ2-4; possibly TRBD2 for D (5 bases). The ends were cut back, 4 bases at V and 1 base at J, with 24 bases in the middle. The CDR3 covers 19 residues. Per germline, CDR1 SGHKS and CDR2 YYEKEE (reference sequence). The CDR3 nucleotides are TGTGCCAGCAGCCCGGAGGCGGGCGACGTCATACGGGCCAAAAACATTCAGTACTTC. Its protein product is CASSPEAGDVIRAKNIQYF.

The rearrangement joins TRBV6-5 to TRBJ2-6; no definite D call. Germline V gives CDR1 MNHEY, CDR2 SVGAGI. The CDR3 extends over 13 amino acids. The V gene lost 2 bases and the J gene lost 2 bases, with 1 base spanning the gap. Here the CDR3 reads CASSYTGANVLTF. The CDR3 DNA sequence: TGTGCCAGCAGTTACACTGGGGCCAACGTCCTGACTTTC.

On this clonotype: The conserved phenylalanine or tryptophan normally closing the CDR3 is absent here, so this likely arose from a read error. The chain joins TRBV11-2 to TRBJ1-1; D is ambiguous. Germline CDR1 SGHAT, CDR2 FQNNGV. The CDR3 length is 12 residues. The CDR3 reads CASSKTNTEAFS. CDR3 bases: TGTGCCAGCAGCAAAACTAACACAGAAGCTTTCTCT.

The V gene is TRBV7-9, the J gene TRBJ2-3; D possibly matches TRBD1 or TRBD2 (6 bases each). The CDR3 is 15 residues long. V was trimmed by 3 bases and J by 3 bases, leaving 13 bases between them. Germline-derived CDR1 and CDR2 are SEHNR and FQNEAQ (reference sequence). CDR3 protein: CASSLGQGRTDTQYF. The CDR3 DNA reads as TGTGCCAGCAGCTTGGGGCAGGGGAGGACAGATACGCAGTATTTT.

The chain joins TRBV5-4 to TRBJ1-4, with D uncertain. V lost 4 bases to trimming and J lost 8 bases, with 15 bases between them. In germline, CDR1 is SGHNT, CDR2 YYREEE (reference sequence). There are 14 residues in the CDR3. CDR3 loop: CASSPDRRREKLFF. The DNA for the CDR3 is TGTGCCAGCAGCCCGGACCGACGACGAGAAAAACTGTTTTTT.

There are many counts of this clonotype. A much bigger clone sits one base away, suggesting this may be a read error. The CDR3 loop is CAIGQGIAVQFF. In nucleotides, the CDR3 is TGTGCCATTGGACAGGGCATCGCGGTGCAGTTCTTC. The V and J genes are TRBV24-1 and TRBJ2-1; 8 bases align to TRBD1. Per the germline V gene, CDR1 is KGHDR and CDR2 is SFDVKD. Trimming cost V 11 bases and J 12 bases; bases outside gene matches: 11. This CDR3 has 12 amino acids.

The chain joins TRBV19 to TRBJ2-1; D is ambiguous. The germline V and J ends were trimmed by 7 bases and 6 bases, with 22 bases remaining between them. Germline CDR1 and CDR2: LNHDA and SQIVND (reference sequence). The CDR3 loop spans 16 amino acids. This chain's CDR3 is CASTPNPDLRGNEQFF. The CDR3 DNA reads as TGTGCCAGTACCCCTAACCCGGACCTCCGTGGCAATGAGCAGTTCTTC.

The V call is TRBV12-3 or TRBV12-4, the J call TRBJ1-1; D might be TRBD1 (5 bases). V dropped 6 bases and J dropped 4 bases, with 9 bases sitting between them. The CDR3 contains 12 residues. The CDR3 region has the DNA TGTGCCAGCAGCTTAACAGGCACTGAAGCTTTCTTT. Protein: CASSLTGTEAFF.

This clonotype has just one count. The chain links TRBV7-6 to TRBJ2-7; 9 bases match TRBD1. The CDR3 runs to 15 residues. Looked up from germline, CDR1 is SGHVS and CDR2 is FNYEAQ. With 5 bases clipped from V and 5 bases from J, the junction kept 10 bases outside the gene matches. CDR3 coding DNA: TGTGCCAGCAGCCGAACCGGGACAGGGATAAACGAGCAGTACTTC. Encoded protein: CASSRTGTGINEQYF. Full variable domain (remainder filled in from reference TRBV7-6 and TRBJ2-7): GAGVSQSPRYKVTKRGQDVALRCDPISGHVSLYWYRQALGQGPEFLTYFNYEAQQDKSGLPNDRFSAERPEGSISTLTIQRTEQRDSAMYRCASSRTGTGINEQYFGPGTRLTVT.

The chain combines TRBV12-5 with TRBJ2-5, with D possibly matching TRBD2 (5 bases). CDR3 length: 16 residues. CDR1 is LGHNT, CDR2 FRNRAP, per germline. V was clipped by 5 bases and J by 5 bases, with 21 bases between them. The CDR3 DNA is TGTGCTAGTGGTCAATCCGGGATCGGATATGAGGAGACCCAGTACTTC. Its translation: CASGQSGIGYEETQYF.

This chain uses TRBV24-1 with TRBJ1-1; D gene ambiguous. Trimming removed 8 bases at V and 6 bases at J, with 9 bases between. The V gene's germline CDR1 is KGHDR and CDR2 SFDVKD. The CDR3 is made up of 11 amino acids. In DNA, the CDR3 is TGTGCCACCACATGGGGATCTGAAGCTTTCTTT. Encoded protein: CATTWGSEAFF.